The table lists the clone carrying this T cell receptor (beta chain) with a count of one. Its target is not known. All the people who gave samples were healthy bone marrow donors. Both 60 Vbeta primers and 13 Jbeta primers went into the PCR. Using immunoSEQ multiplex PCR, the repertoire was profiled, and TCRdb retains in-frame clones only, with some absent. The sample has about 160,000 clones; roughly 80% are singletons. These data come from a study of cytomegalovirus exposure and HLA in healthy donors. General observations from the study: Reportedly, fewer N-insertions than the roughly 690-donor mean appeared in an Asian-associated ancestry cluster in a later analysis. The likely explanation for a cluster of highly shared sequence variants was sequencing artifact. The study dropped some indistinguishable V segments, TRBV6-2 and TRBV6-3 among them.

CDR1 and CDR2 (germline): SQVTM, ANQGSEA. V shed 6 bases and J 5 bases; nucleotides not matched to a gene: 12. CDR3 size: 15 residues. The clonotype originates from a male donor in good health and CMV-seronegative. J is TRBJ2-1 and V is TRBV29-1; 8 bases are shared with TRBD1. The sample consisted of PBMCs. The CDR3 reads CSVARGTGRDNEQFF. CDR3 bases: TGCAGCGTGGCGCGAGGGACAGGTCGAGACAATGAGCAGTTCTTC.